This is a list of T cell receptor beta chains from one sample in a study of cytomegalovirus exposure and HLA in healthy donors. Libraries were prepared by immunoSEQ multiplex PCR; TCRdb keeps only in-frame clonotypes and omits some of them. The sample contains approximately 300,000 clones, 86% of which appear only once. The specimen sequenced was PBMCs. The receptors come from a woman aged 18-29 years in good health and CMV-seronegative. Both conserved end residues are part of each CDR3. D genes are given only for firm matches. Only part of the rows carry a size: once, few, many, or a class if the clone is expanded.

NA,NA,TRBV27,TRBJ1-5,CASSPSVGEEIRPQHF,TGTGCCAGCAGTCCATCAGTCGGGGAAGAGATCAGACCCCAGCATTTT
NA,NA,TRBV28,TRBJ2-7,CASRPGTRPYEQYF,TGTGCCAGCAGACCCGGGACACGACCCTACGAGCAGTACTTC
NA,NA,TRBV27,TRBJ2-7,CASKAGTYEQYF,TGTGCCAGCAAAGCAGGGACCTACGAGCAGTACTTC
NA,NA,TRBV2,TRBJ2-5,CASSEFGGAQETQYF,TGTGCCAGCAGTGAATTTGGCGGGGCGCAAGAGACCCAGTACTTC
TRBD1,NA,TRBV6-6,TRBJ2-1,CASSKGTAYRYNEQFF,TGTGCCAGCAGCAAGGGGACAGCCTACCGATACAATGAGCAGTTCTTC
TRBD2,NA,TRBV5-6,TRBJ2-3,CASSSLLAGETDTQYF,TGTGCCAGCAGCTCATTACTAGCGGGAGAAACAGATACGCAGTATTTT
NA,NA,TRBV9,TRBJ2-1,CASSVGRDYNEQFF,TGTGCCAGCAGCGTAGGCAGGGACTACAATGAGCAGTTCTTC
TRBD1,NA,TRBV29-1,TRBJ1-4,CSARPGGYEKLFF,TGCAGCGCTCGTCCAGGGGGCTATGAAAAACTGTTTTTT
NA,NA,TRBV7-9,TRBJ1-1,CASSLGFGFLGGPPPEAFF,TGTGCCAGCAGCTTAGGGTTCGGTTTTTTGGGAGGGCCACCGCCTGAAGCTTTCTTT
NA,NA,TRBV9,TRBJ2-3,CASSYRDSERDTQYF,TGTGCCAGCAGCTACCGGGACTCGGAGCGGGATACGCAGTATTTT
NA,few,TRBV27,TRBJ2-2,CASTAGSFLFF,TGTGCCAGCACCGCGGGTAGTTTCCTGTTTTTT
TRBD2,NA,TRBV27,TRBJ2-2,CASSWSGRNTGELFF,TGTGCCAGCAGTTGGAGCGGGAGAAACACCGGGGAGCTGTTTTTT
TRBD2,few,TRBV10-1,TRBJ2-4,CASSASGRALKNIQYF,TGCGCCAGCAGTGCTAGCGGGAGGGCCCTAAAAAACATTCAGTACTTC
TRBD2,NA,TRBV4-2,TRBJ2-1,CASSPEAGPYNEQFF,TGTGCCAGCAGCCCCGAAGCGGGACCTTACAATGAGCAGTTCTTC
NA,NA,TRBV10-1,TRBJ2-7,CASREPGARSYEQYF,TGCGCCAGCAGGGAACCAGGGGCGAGGTCCTACGAGCAGTACTTC
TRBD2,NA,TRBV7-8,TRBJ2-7,CARVAGLTYEQYF,TGTGCCAGGGTAGCGGGCCTAACCTACGAGCAGTACTTC
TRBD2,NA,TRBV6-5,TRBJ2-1,CASRQLGGYNEQFF,TGTGCCAGCCGCCAGTTGGGGGGGTACAATGAGCAGTTCTTC
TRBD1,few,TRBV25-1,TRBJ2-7,CASSPRQGSYEQYF,TGTGCCAGCAGTCCCCGACAGGGCTCCTACGAGCAGTACTTC
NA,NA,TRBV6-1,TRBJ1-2,CASSERSGIYGYTF,TGTGCCAGCAGTGAAAGGTCAGGAATCTATGGCTACACCTTC
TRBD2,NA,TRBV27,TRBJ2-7,CASRGLAGSWEQYF,TGTGCCAGCAGGGGACTAGCGGGATCGTGGGAGCAGTACTTC
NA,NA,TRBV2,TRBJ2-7,CASTFEDSRSYEQYF,TGTGCCAGCACTTTTGAGGACTCGAGGTCCTACGAGCAGTACTTC
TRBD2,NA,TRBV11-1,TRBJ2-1,CASSLSGESSYNEQFF,TGTGCCAGCAGCTTGAGCGGGGAAAGCTCCTACAATGAGCAGTTCTTC
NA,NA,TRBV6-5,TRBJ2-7,CASSLNSYEQYF,TGTGCCAGCAGCCTTAACTCCTACGAGCAGTACTTC
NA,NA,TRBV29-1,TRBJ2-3,CSVDLGGGGDTQYF,TGCAGCGTTGATCTCGGGGGAGGGGGAGATACGCAGTATTTT
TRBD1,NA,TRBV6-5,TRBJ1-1,CASSLDREGTEAFF,TGTGCCAGCAGTTTGGACAGGGAGGGTACTGAAGCTTTCTTT
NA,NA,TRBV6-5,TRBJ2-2,CASSYGQGTTGELFF,TGTGCCAGCAGTTACGGGCAGGGAACCACCGGGGAGCTGTTTTTT
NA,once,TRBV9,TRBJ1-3,CASSVGLGATGNTIYF,TGTGCCAGCAGCGTAGGGTTGGGGGCTACTGGAAACACCATATATTTT
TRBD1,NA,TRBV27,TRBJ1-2,CASSLSRPGTVYGYTF,TGTGCCAGCAGTTTATCGCGGCCCGGGACAGTCTATGGCTACACCTTC
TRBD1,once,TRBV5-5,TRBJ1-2,CASSLDGWTGNGYTF,TGTGCCAGCAGCTTGGATGGGTGGACAGGGAACGGCTACACCTTC
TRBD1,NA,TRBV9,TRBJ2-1,CASSGDGKGADEQFF,TGTGCCAGCAGCGGCGACGGGAAGGGGGCAGATGAGCAGTTCTTC
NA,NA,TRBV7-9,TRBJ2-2,CASSLVGHRAGELFF,TGTGCCAGCAGCTTAGTCGGACACCGCGCCGGGGAGCTGTTTTTT
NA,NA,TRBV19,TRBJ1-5,CASSIGLTSSGIGGSNQPQHF,TGTGCCAGTAGTATCGGCCTAACGTCTTCAGGGATAGGGGGTAGCAATCAGCCCCAGCATTTT
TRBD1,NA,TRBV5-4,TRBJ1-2,CASSSGGEPMGYTF,TGTGCCAGCAGCTCAGGGGGAGAACCTATGGGCTACACCTTC
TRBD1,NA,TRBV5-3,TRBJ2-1,CARSHGLDGQASYNEQFF,TGTGCCAGAAGCCATGGCTTAGACGGACAGGCTTCCTACAATGAGCAGTTCTTC
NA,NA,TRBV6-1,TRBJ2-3,CASSEGDLRTDTQYF,TGTGCCAGCAGTGAGGGGGACTTACGCACAGATACGCAGTATTTT
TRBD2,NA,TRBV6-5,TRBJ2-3,CASTALAGAADTQYF,TGTGCCAGCACCGCACTAGCGGGAGCGGCAGATACGCAGTATTTT
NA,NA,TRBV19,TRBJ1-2,CASSELSERYGYTF,TGTGCCAGTAGCGAACTCAGCGAGCGGTATGGCTACACCTTC
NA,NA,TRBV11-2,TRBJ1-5,CASSISPSRGSNQPQHF,TGTGCCAGCAGCATCAGCCCCTCCCGCGGATCCAATCAGCCCCAGCATTTT
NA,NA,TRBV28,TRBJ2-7,CASSLAGENYEQYF,TGTGCCAGCAGTTTAGCAGGGGAGAACTACGAGCAGTACTTC
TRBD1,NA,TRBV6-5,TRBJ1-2,CASSYPGQGDYGYTF,TGTGCCAGCAGTTACCCGGGACAGGGAGACTATGGCTACACCTTC
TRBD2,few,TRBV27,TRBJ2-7,CASSSGRGPYEQYF,TGTGCCAGCAGTTCCGGGAGGGGTCCCTACGAGCAGTACTTC
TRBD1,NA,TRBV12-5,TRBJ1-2,CASGLVQGGRGYTF,TGTGCTAGTGGTTTGGTACAGGGGGGACGGGGCTACACCTTC